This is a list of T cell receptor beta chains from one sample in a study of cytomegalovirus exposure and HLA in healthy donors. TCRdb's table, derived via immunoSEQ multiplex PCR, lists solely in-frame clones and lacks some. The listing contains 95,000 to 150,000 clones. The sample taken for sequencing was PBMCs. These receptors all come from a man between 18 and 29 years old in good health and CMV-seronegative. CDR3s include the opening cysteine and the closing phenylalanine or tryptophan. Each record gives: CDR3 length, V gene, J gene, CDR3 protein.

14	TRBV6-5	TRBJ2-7	CASSYQDGEGEQYF
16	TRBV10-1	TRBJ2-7	CASSDEPGQGVYEQYF
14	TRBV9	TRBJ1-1	CASSVGGLGTEAFF
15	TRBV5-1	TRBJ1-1	CASSLPGSGVTEAFF
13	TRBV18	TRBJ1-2	CASSPTGDYGYTF
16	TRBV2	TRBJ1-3	CASSERGPISGNTIYF
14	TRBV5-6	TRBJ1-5	CASSSATANQPQHF
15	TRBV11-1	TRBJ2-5	CASVNRGLIQETQYF
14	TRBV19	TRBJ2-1	CASRTGGPYNEQFF
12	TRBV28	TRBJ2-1	CASKVDLDEQFF
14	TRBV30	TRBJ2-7	CAWRKSGYSYEQYF
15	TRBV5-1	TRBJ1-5	CASSRGDRLGQPQHF
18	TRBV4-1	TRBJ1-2	CASSHRWRTGLCNYGYTF
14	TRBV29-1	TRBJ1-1	CSVIRDRGLPEAFF
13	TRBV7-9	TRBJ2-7	CASEGRGSYEQYF
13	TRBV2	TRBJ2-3	CASTGKKADTQYF
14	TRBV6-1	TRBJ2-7	CASGGGEGSYEQYF
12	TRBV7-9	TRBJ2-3	CASSLSTDTQYF
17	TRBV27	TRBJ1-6	CASRPPPTGAGNSPLHF
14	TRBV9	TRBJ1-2	CASSPRDRTYGYTF
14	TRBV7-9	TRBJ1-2	CASSAKTANYGYTF
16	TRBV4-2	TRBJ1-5	CASSQGESGYNQPQHF
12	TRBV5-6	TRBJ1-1	CASSLRGRRAFF
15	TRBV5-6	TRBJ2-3	CASSLGTGGTDTQYF
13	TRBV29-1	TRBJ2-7	CSARTSVFDEQYF
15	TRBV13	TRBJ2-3	CASSPGDRGTDTQYF
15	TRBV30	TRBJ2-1	CAWSVSRGLGNEQFF
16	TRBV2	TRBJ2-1	CASSEYPGRVLTEQFF
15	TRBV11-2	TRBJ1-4	CASSLARDNWEKLFF